Below, one T cell receptor beta chain is given with its context. This clonotype occurred a few times. No cognate antigen has been identified for it. Base qualities are missing; no much larger clone stands one base away. This entry belongs to a study of molecular identifiers for immune sequencing clone quantification (dated by TCRdb to the late 2010s). In terms of the full investigation: For a replicate experiment, the RNA from either approximately 20,000 or 100,000 naive CD8 T cells was divided into five aliquots, and four of those aliquots went on to sequencing. This methods study used CD8 T cells to benchmark TCR RNA copy counting and molecular-identifier clustering-based TCR repertoire sequencing (MIDCIRS).

Libraries were made using PCR. Sequencing instrument: Illumina HiSeq 4000. Bulk TCR libraries were generated as previously described, with the TCR primers listed in Table S5 used. The Qiagen AllPrep DNA/RNA kit was used to purify total RNA. Before analysis, reads from multiple sequencing runs of the same library were pooled. In the source study's methods: Reads were retained only if an exact TCR constant sequence was present, and the retained reads were trimmed to 150 nt and grouped according to their 12-nt molecular barcodes. Reads inside each barcode group were sub-clustered using a 15% Levenshtein threshold, and a quality-weighted consensus sequence was constructed for each RNA molecule. Non-functional sequences were filtered out, along with any lower-count sequence sitting one edit away from another sequence. Barcode sub-clusters with fewer than 20% of the maximum read count were removed, based on fitting two negative binomial distributions. The public reads were run again by TCRdb, first through fastp at Q25 and then through MiXCR, and only productive beta chains were kept. Each entry is one CDR3 protein sequence, shown with its most common DNA and genes. TCRdb, not the original authors, processed these V and J calls. The sample data list over 600,000 distinct CDR3 sequences, and less than 20% of these were observed just once. The top ten hold under 0.95% of the sample.

CDR1 SQVTM and CDR2 ANQGSEA were looked up in the germline V gene. The junction shows trimming of 4 bases on V and 6 bases on J, and the gene matches do not reach 5 bases of it. There are 14 amino acids in the CDR3, from cysteine to phenylalanine inclusive. The retained sequence is limited to the CDR3, 42 bases, with the frame set at the first base. Study-wide conclusions, independent of this receptor: Modeling gave approximately 3 recovered TCR RNA copies per cell versus about 10 by digital PCR, implying about 30% capture efficiency. The naive libraries included spiked-in Jurkat TCR RNA (approximately 11 copies' worth), and this RNA is not part of the donor repertoire. In CMV-specific effector cells, clones with more than 20 RNA copies accounted for over 98% of molecules, whereas in naive cells such clones accounted for under 1%. A single cell's worth of spiked-in Jurkat TCR RNA was reported detectable even among some 920,000 naive CD8 T cells. When barcode sub-clustering was left out, chimeric consensus sequences inflated TCR diversity, with chimeras reaching as high as 47%. Highly expanded clone sizes could be underestimated because identical TCR molecules may share a barcode.

Libraries of naive CD8 T cells were built from approximately 20,000 to 1,000,000 sorted cells, with 10%, 30% or 50% of the purified RNA used. On a BD FACSAria II, naive CD8 T cells were FACS-sorted as CD8+CD4-CCR7+CD45RA+ and collected into RLT Plus buffer. To test detection sensitivity, Jurkat RNA equivalent to ten TCR copies was spiked into samples of roughly 18,000-1,000,000 naive CD8 T cells. Enrichment of CD8 T cells was performed with RosetteSep CD8+ T Cell Enrichment Cocktail and Ficoll-Paque, after which ACK red cell lysis was carried out. The sample comprised naive CD8+ T cells from blood, with Jurkat cell RNA spiked in. The sample's cell subset or site, from its label and the paper: FACS-sorted CD8+CD4-CCR7+CD45RA+ naive T cells. Rearrangement joined TRBV29-1 to TRBJ2-1; 11 middle bases align to TRBD1. The sequence was obtained from a human donor in good health. Some libraries in this study had Jurkat cell RNA spiked in. The DNA sequence is as follows: TGCAGCGTTGTCGGGACAGGGGGGCCCAATGAGCAGTTCTTC. It codes for CSVVGTGGPNEQFF.